This TCR beta chain was retrieved from a study of T cell changes during pregnancy in multiple sclerosis. V was clipped by 3 bases and J by 8 bases, with 14 bases between them. From germline, CDR1 is SGHDT and CDR2 YYEEEE. This CDR3 is 13 amino acids long. Generated by immunoSEQ multiplex PCR, the TCRdb table keeps only in-frame clones and is missing some. The data contain approximately 44,000 clones, over 85% of them singletons. The chain recombines TRBV5-6 with TRBJ1-2; a weak D match, TRBD1 (5 bases). This sequence originates from a female donor with multiple sclerosis, enrolled in a pregnancy study. Source: CD4+ T cells from peripheral blood mononuclear cells, taken in the first trimester of pregnancy. The chain's CDR3 is CASSSTGTGGYTF. The CDR3 region has the DNA TGTGCCAGCAGCTCTACGGGTACAGGCGGCTACACCTTC.